This TCR beta chain was identified during a study of T cell responses to AZD1222 COVID-19 vaccine. This CDR3 has 15 residues. CDR1 is SGHVS and CDR2 is FNYEAQ in the germline V gene. Trimming shortened V by 6 bases and J by 0 bases, and 12 bases separated the two germline ends. For this clone: The antigen is not known.

Libraries were prepared by immunoSEQ multiplex PCR; TCRdb keeps only in-frame clonotypes and omits some of them. Among approximately 140,000 clones listed, approximately 90% were seen once. Whole-study results and caveats: The study sampled repertoires only after the peak T cell response.

This sequence originates from an adult who received the AZD1222 COVID-19 vaccine. The chain combines TRBV7-6 with TRBJ1-5, with unresolved D. This specimen consisted of peripheral blood, obtained 28 days after the second AZD1222 dose. In DNA form, the CDR3 reads TGTGCCAGCAGATCCTCGGAGGTTAGCAATCAGCCCCAGCATTTT. Translation gives CASRSSEVSNQPQHF.